Below, 17 T cell receptor beta chains from the same sample are listed, as sequenced in a study of shared clonotypes between healthy human individuals. Using immunoSEQ multiplex PCR, the repertoire was profiled, and TCRdb retains in-frame clones only, with some absent. Of about 2.5 million clones in the sample, around 93% were seen once. The sequenced sample was naive CD4+ T cells from PBMCs. Subset in this sample: CD45RA+ positively selected. These receptors all come from a man younger than 35 in good health. Some clones in this sample may be carry-over from other donors' samples.

The J gene is TRBJ1-2, the V gene TRBV28; D unclear. Trimming took 2 bases from V and 7 from J, leaving 20 bases between them. The CDR3 runs to 16 residues. Germline CDR1 MDHEN, CDR2 SYDVKM. Here the CDR3 reads CASSLRFFDTRGGYTF. The CDR3 DNA reads as TGTGCCAGCAGTTTACGCTTCTTTGACACCCGGGGTGGCTACACCTTC.

The gene calls are TRBV5-1 and TRBJ2-3, with TRBD1 matching over 7 bases. The germline V gene has CDR1 SGHRS and CDR2 YFSETQ. The V and J ends lost 0 bases and 0 bases, in that order; junction bases with no gene match: 7. The CDR3 runs 17 residues. For the CDR3, the DNA is TGCGCCAGCAGCTTGGGCCGGACAGGCTATAGCACAGATACGCAGTATTTT. Encoded protein: CASSLGRTGYSTDTQYF. Looking up the rest from reference TRBV5-1 and TRBJ2-3 gives the full variable domain: KAGVTQTPRYLIKTRGQQVTLSCSPISGHRSVSWYQQTPGQGLQFLFEYFSETQRNKGNFPGRFSGRQFSNSRSEMNVSTLELGDSALYLCASSLGRTGYSTDTQYFGPGTRLTVL.

This chain links TRBV9 with TRBJ2-1, with TRBD2 matching over 7 bases. V trimming: 3 bases; J trimming: 13 bases; junction bases outside the gene matches: 13. In germline, CDR1 is SGDLS, CDR2 YYNGEE. The length of the CDR3 is 14 residues. CDR3 amino acids: CASSAPREGFNQFF. The DNA of the CDR3 is TGTGCCAGCAGCGCCCCCAGGGAGGGTTTTAATCAGTTCTTC.

The chain employs TRBV6-1 and TRBJ2-2; 8 nucleotides agree with TRBD2. The CDR3 sequence is 14 residues long. In germline, CDR1 is MNHNS, CDR2 SASEGT. The junction had 0 bases not matched to a gene; V was cut back by 3 bases and J by 3 bases. The CDR3 bases are TGTGCCAGCAGTGAGCGGGGGGACACCGGGGAGCTGTTTTTT. This codes for CASSERGDTGELFF.

In DNA, the CDR3 is TGTGCCAGCAGCAAAGCCTCCATCGCAGACTCCTCCTACGAGCAGTACTTC. Its protein product is CASSKASIADSSYEQYF. The chain combines TRBV21-1 with TRBJ2-7; the table names TRBD2, a call not compared with the DNA. TRBV21-1 is assigned pseudogene status. This CDR3 has 17 amino acids.

The chain is built from TRBV19 and TRBJ1-2; 10 nucleotides line up with TRBD1. The CDR3 is 16 residues long. With V trimmed by 3 bases and J by 4 bases, 8 bases remained unmatched. CDR1 and CDR2 from the germline V gene are LNHDA and SQIVND (reference sequence). CDR3 sequence (DNA): TGTGCCAGTAGTATGCGTACCGGGACAGGGGCCTATGGCTACACCTTC. Translated, it gives CASSMRTGTGAYGYTF.

The gene calls are TRBV2 and TRBJ1-2; the D gene is possibly TRBD1 (5 bases). Germline CDR1 SNHLY, CDR2 FYNNEI. V was shortened by 4 bases and J by 2 bases, with 17 bases between the two germline ends. CDR3 size: 16 residues. The chain's CDR3 is CASSARLDSLNYGYTF. Written as DNA, the CDR3 is TGTGCCAGCAGTGCCCGACTTGACAGCCTCAACTATGGCTACACCTTC.

This chain connects TRBV29-1 to TRBJ2-7; 9 nucleotides align to TRBD1. This CDR3 is built from 15 residues. Germline-derived CDR1 and CDR2 are SQVTM and ANQGSEA. The junction had 11 bases not matched to a gene; V was cut back by 3 bases and J by 5 bases. This chain's CDR3 is CSVDNTRTGVHEQYF. As DNA, the CDR3 is TGCAGCGTTGATAACACAAGGACAGGGGTACACGAGCAGTACTTC.

The genes are TRBV19 and TRBJ1-5; TRBD1 is a possible D gene (5 bases). This CDR3 is built from 13 residues. Germline V gives CDR1 LNHDA, CDR2 SQIVND (reference sequence). Trimming left V 4 bases short and J 8 bases short, with 12 bases between. CDR3 in DNA: TGTGCCAGTAGTAGAGAAGGGGCAAAGCCCCAGCATTTT. Encoded protein: CASSREGAKPQHF.

Only one count was recorded for this clone. This same CDR3 is encoded by further DNA sequences in the sample. The chain recombines TRBV7-2 with TRBJ2-7, with 13 bases fitting TRBD2. Germline loops: CDR1 SGHTA, CDR2 FQGNSA. With V trimmed by 1 base and J by 4 bases, 4 bases remained unmatched. This CDR3 is 16 amino acids long. CDR3 residues: CASSLGRTSGSYEQYF. Written as DNA, the CDR3 is TGTGCCAGCAGCTTAGGGCGGACTAGCGGGAGTTACGAGCAGTACTTC.

The chain links TRBV30 to TRBJ2-6; TRBD1 or TRBD2 may be the D gene (5 bases each). In germline, CDR1 is GTSNPN, CDR2 SVGIG (reference sequence). The CDR3 is 16 amino acids. V was clipped by 6 bases and J by 0 bases, with 15 bases between them. CDR3 DNA: TGTGCCTGCATGGCCGGGGCCTACTCTGGGGCCAACGTCCTGACTTTC. This gives the protein CACMAGAYSGANVLTF.

The genes are TRBV27 and TRBJ1-2; D unclear. Looked up from germline, CDR1 is MNHEY and CDR2 is SMNVEV (reference sequence). Trimming removed 2 bases at V and 4 bases at J, with 11 bases between. The CDR3 has 14 residues. The CDR3 spells CASSLASGSYGYTF. The CDR3 region has the DNA TGTGCCAGCAGTTTAGCTTCTGGCAGCTATGGCTACACCTTC.

The gene calls are TRBV5-5 and TRBJ1-1; the D is unclear. Trimming took 4 bases from V and 5 from J, leaving 15 bases between them. Germline assignment: CDR1 SGHKS and CDR2 YYEKEE (reference sequence). This CDR3 spans 14 amino acids. The chain's CDR3 is CASSEGSFGTEAFF. CDR3 bases: TGTGCCAGCAGCGAGGGATCATTCGGAACTGAAGCTTTCTTT.

A note on this clone: Other DNA sequences in the sample encode the same CDR3. J is TRBJ2-1 and V is TRBV7-2; D remains ambiguous. This CDR3 contains 12 residues. Trimming shortened V by 3 bases and J by 6 bases, and 6 bases separated the two germline ends. Germline V gives CDR1 SGHTA, CDR2 FQGNSA. The CDR3 region is CASSLYGNEQFF. Here the CDR3 DNA reads TGTGCCAGCAGCTTGTACGGCAATGAGCAGTTCTTC.

The chain uses TRBV21-1 and TRBJ2-6; the tabulated D call, TRBD2, remains unverified against the DNA. TRBV21-1 is classified as a pseudogene. The CDR3 extends over 16 amino acids. The DNA for the CDR3 is TGTGCCATCCCTCGGGGGAAAGGGACCGGGGCCAACGTCCTGACTTTC. It yields the protein CAIPRGKGTGANVLTF.

V and J are TRBV5-1 and TRBJ1-4, with 10 bases matching TRBD1. This CDR3 contains 18 residues. V shed 0 bases and J 3 bases; nucleotides not matched to a gene: 8. The germline V gene has CDR1 SGHRS and CDR2 YFSETQ. This chain's CDR3 is CASSLAVDGTGANEKLFF. The CDR3, as DNA: TGCGCCAGCAGCTTGGCGGTTGACGGGACAGGGGCTAATGAAAAACTGTTTTTT.

This rearrangement joins TRBV19 to TRBJ1-4; the match to TRBD1 covers 10 bases. Trimming cost V 5 bases and J 0 bases; bases outside gene matches: 3. The CDR3 sequence is 16 residues long. CDR1 is LNHDA, CDR2 SQIVND, per germline (reference sequence). The CDR3 DNA follows: TGTGCCAGTAGTTTAGGACAGGGGGCAACTAATGAAAAACTGTTTTTT. Translation: CASSLGQGATNEKLFF.